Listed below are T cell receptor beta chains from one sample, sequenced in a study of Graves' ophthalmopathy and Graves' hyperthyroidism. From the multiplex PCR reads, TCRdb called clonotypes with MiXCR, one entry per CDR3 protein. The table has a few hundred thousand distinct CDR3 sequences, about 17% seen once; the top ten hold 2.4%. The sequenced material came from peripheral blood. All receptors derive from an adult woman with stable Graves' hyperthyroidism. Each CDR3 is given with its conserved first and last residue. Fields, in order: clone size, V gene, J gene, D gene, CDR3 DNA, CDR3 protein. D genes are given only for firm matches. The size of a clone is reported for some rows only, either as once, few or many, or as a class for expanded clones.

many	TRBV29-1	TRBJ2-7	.	TGCAGCGTTGAAGATCGTAACAGTTCCTACGAGCAGTACTTC	CSVEDRNSSYEQYF
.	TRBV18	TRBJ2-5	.	TGTGCCAGCTCACCGACAGTCCAAGAGACCCAGTACTTC	CASSPTVQETQYF
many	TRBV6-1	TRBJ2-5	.	TGTGCCAGCAGTGTGGACTACACTACCCAAGAGACCCAGTACTTC	CASSVDYTTQETQYF
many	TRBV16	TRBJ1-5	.	TGTGCCAGCAGCCAAATAGGGTTTGAGGGCAATCAGCCCCAGCATTTT	CASSQIGFEGNQPQHF
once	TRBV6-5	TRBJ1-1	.	TGTGCCAGCAGTTACGTGGCAGGGGAGGAGATTGAAGCTTTCTTT	CASSYVAGEEIEAFF
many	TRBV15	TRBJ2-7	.	TGTGCCACCAGCAGAGATCACTACGAGCAGTACTTC	CATSRDHYEQYF
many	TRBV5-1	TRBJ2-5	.	TGCGCCAGCAGCTGGGCAGGGCCTATAGAGACCCAGTACTTC	CASSWAGPIETQYF
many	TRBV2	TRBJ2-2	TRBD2	TGTGCCAGCAGTGAAACATACCCGGGACTAGCGGAGAGGACCGGGGAGCTGTTTTTT	CASSETYPGLAERTGELFF
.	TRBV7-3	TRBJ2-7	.	TGTGCCAGCAGCGTAGGGACTCTAGGAGACGAGCAGTACTTC	CASSVGTLGDEQYF
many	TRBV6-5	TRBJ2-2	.	TGTGCCAGCAGTTACCAAGAGAACACCGGGGAGCTGTTTTTT	CASSYQENTGELFF
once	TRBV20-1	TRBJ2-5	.	TGCAGTGCTAAAAAGGGGGTTGAGACCCAGTACTTC	CSAKKGVETQYF
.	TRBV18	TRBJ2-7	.	TGTGCCAGCTCACGGAGAGGGGAGCAGTACTTC	CASSRRGEQYF
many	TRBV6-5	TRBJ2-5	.	.	CASSTSGGVRTRGTQYF
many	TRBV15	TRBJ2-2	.	TGTGCCACCAGCAGAGATCTTGACACCGGGGAGCTGTTTTTT	CATSRDLDTGELFF
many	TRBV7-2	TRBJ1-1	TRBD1	TGTGCCAGCAGCACCCGGACAGGGGGCAACACTGAAGCTTTCTTT	CASSTRTGGNTEAFF
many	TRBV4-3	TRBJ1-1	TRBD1	TGCGCCAGCAGCCTTACATCCGGACAGGGCAAAAACACTGAAGCTTTCTTT	CASSLTSGQGKNTEAFF
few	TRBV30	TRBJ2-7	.	TGTGCCTGGAGCGGAGACAGCTACGAGCAGTACTTC	CAWSGDSYEQYF
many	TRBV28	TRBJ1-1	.	TGTGCCAGCAGTTTATCCCTGGGAAGGAACACTGAAGCTTTCTTT	CASSLSLGRNTEAFF
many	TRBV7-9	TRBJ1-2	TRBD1	TGTGCCAGCAGCTTATGGGACAGGGCCTCCTATGGCTACACCTTC	CASSLWDRASYGYTF
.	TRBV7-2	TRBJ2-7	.	TGTGCCAGCAGCTTATTGGTCTACTCCTACGAGCAGTACTTC	CASSLLVYSYEQYF
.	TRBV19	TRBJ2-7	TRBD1	TGTGCCTGCCCGAGCGCCGGACAGGGCTACGAGCAGTACTTC	CACPSAGQGYEQYF
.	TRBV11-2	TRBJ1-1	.	TGTGCCAGCAGCCCGACGACAGGTGGAACTGAAGCTTTCTTT	CASSPTTGGTEAFF
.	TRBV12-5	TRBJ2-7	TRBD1	TGTGCTAGTGGACAGGGGATCCGCGAGCAGTACTTC	CASGQGIREQYF
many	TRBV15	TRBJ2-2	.	TGTGCCACCAGCAGACCTCACGGGACGACGAACACCGGGGAGCTGTTTTTT	CATSRPHGTTNTGELFF
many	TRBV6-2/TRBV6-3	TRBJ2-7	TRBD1	TGTGCCAGCAGTTTTGCGGGACAGGCGCACTACGAGCAGTACTTC	CASSFAGQAHYEQYF
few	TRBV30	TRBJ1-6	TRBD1	TGTGCCTGGGGCCGACAGGGAGATTCACCCCTCCACTTT	CAWGRQGDSPLHF
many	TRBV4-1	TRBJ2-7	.	TGCGCCAGCAGCCGGGTCTTGGCCCGATTTGGCGAGCAGTACTTC	CASSRVLARFGEQYF
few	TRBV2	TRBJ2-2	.	TGTGCCAGCAGTGAATCTGGGAAATGGGGGAACACCGGGGAGCTGTTTTTT	CASSESGKWGNTGELFF
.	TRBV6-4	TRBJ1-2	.	TGTGCCAGCATGTTCAGACTCTATGGCTACACCTTC	CASMFRLYGYTF
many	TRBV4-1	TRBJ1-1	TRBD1	TGCGCCAGCAGCCAAACGGGACAGTTAGAAGCTTTCTTT	CASSQTGQLEAFF
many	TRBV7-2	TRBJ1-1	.	TGTGCCAGCAGCCCGGGAGTTGGTGGACTGAACACTGAAGCTTTCTTT	CASSPGVGGLNTEAFF
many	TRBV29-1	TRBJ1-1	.	TGCAGCGGTCTAAAAGACAGCCCGATTGAAGCTTTCTTT	CSGLKDSPIEAFF
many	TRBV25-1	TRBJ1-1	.	TGTGCCAGCAGTGGGGCCACTGAAGCTTTCTTT	CASSGATEAFF
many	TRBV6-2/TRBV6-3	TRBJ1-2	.	TGTGCCAGCAGTTACCTTCCCCTCACGACACTCCGACAGGAGGGAGCTGGCTACACCTTC	CASSYLPLTTLRQEGAGYTF
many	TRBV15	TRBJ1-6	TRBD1	TGTGCCACCAGCAGAGGGACAGGGGTTAATTCACCCCTCCACTTT	CATSRGTGVNSPLHF
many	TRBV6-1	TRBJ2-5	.	TGTGCCAGCAGCGAAGGTGGCGGGGTGGGTACGCAGACCCAGTACTTC	CASSEGGGVGTQTQYF
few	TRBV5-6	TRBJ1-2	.	TGTGCCAGCAGCTTAAGACAGACCCCTGATGGCTACACCTTC	CASSLRQTPDGYTF
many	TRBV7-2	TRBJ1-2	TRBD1	TGTGCCAGCAGCCCGACAGGGTTTGACTACACCTTC	CASSPTGFDYTF
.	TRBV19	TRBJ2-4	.	TGTGCCAGTAGTATCTCGGGGAACACGAACAAAAACATTAAGTACTTC	CASSISGNTNKNIKYF
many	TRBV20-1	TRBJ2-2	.	TGCAGTGCTAGTGCGGGCTGGCCGAACACCGGGGAGCTGTTTTTT	CSASAGWPNTGELFF
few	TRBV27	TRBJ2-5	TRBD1	TGTGCCAGCAGTCTGACCACAGGGGGCCAAGAGACCCAGTACTTC	CASSLTTGGQETQYF
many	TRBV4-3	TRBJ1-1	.	TGCGCCAGCAGCCAAGAGCGGGAAACCGAGGTTCGGGCTTTCTTT	CASSQERETEVRAFF
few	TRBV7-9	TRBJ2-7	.	TGTGCCAGCAGCGAGACGCTATCCTACGAGCAGTACTTC	CASSETLSYEQYF
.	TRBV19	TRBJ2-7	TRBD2	TGTGCCAGTAGCAACGACACCCTAGCGGGGTCCTACGAGCAGTACTTC	CASSNDTLAGSYEQYF
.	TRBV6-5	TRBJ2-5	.	TGTGCCAGCAGTTACGCGGCAGGAGGCCTACAAGACACCCAGTACTTC	CASSYAAGGLQDTQYF
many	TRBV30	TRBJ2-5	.	TGTGCCTGGAGTTCGGCTAGCGCCGGGGAGACCCAGTACTTC	CAWSSASAGETQYF
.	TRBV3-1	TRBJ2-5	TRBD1	TGTGCCAGCAGCCGCCCACAGGGGAGAGAGACCCAGTACTTC	CASSRPQGRETQYF
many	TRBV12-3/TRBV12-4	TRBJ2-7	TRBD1	TGTGCCAGCAGTTTAGGCCCCGGGACAGGGGGCTACGAGCAGTACTTC	CASSLGPGTGGYEQYF
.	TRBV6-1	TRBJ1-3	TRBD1	TGTGCCAGCAGTGAAGAAGAGGGGGCAACTGGAAACACCATATATTTT	CASSEEEGATGNTIYF
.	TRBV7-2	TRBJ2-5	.	TGTGCCAGCAGCCTTAGGGACTTGGAGACCCAGTACTTC	CASSLRDLETQYF
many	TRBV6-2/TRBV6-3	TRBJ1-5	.	TGTGCCAGCAGTCAAATCAGGGCCCAGCCCCAGCATTTT	CASSQIRAQPQHF
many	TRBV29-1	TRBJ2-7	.	TGCAGCGTCCTCGACGAACACACCACCTACGAGCAGTACTTC	CSVLDEHTTYEQYF
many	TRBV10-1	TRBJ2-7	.	TGCGCCAGCAGTGAGTCCCGGGACGGCTACGAGCAGTACTTC	CASSESRDGYEQYF
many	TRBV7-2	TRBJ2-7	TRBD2	TGTGCCAGCAGCTCGACTAGCGGGAGGTACTACGAGCAGTACTTC	CASSSTSGRYYEQYF
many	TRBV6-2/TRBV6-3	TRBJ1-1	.	TGTGCCAGCAGAACAAAAGCGGACACTGAAGCTTTCTTT	CASRTKADTEAFF